The T cell receptor beta chain described here comes from a study of shared clonotypes between healthy human individuals (dated by TCRdb to between 2020 and 2021). General notes on the study: The cohort included three men and a couple of women between 18 and 49 years of age. For each donor, three plates each were used for CD4 naive and CD4 memory, two plates were used for CD8 naive, and one plate was used for CD8 memory. Blood TCR repertoires of five healthy adults were deeply sequenced to estimate repertoire size and the extent of clonotype sharing between individuals. To increase sequencing depth and limit assay-specific biases, different laboratories used diverse techniques to prepare libraries and sequence TCR repertoires. Per donor, leukapheresis produced somewhere between about 0.9 and 10 billion PBMCs. Paper-wide results and their limitations: Rarefaction of sorted-subset datasets indicated incomplete sequencing despite the large sequencing depth. Based on pairwise subsampling, the degree of clonotype sharing among donors was expected to be affected by sequencing depth. Because the study included only a small number of donors, the genetic and exposure-history diversity represented was limited. Sharing across several donors was observed for around 4.8% of naive CD4, 3% to 3.5% of naive CD8, 2.3% of memory CD4, and around 0.4% of memory CD8 clonotypes. Estimated clonotype richness was generally larger for naive than for memory subsets. Sampling was restricted to blood, and TCR repertoires in tissue are likely to differ from TCR repertoires in blood. Compared with non-shared clonotypes, clonotypes shared by all four sorted-subset donors had higher generation probabilities.

Using the deep immunoSEQ assay, multiplex PCR amplified TCR CDR3 regions from genomic DNA. For each cell subset, the extracted genomic DNA was distributed evenly across all wells of several immunoSEQ 96-well plates, and each plate served as one replicate. For sorted subsets, each replicate PCR was loaded with 200 ng genomic DNA, equivalent to about 30,000 T cell genomes. The purified libraries were quantified using a Qubit 3.0 fluorometer, sized with a Bioanalyzer 2100, and then quantified again using the KAPA Library Quantification kit. Each immunoSEQ 96-well plate was sequenced on its own single-read 150-cycle Illumina NextSeq 550 flow cell. The paper's data handling went like this. Because the immunoSEQ output included only junctional sequences and no quality scores, the filtering could not be the same as the filtering used for full-length reads. To assign V/J genes and CDR3, sequences were annotated using PyIR, a Python wrapper for IgBLAST v1.9, with IMGT germline references. Reads with weak V/J assignments (E-value above 1e-6), missing CDR3, stop codons, out-of-frame junctions, or ambiguous translated residues were removed. V3J clonotypes were defined as sequences sharing an identical inferred V gene, J gene, and CDR3 amino acid sequence. Percentage overlap between repertoires was computed as shared unique clonotypes divided by the size of the smaller repertoire. Richness of each repertoire was evaluated using RTK rarefaction, the Chao1 estimator, and Recon v2.1 estimates of unobserved clonotypes. OLGA was used to compute generation probabilities for all TCRbeta clonotypes that the gDNA method yielded from several donors. The immuneACCESS repertoire file appears here via TCRdb, limited to in-frame rearrangements. These files lack a portion of the clones; in checked studies, under half of the deficit traces to unresolved V genes, and the cause of the others is not known. That table gives V, J and clone size, and the DNA gave D and trimming. For this sample there are a few hundred thousand clones; about 69% appear just once. The top ten clonotypes cover 8.5% to 14% of the sample.

As concerns this clone: The target of this receptor is not known. Within one base of it there is no much larger clone, and no base qualities were kept.

The germline V gene supplies CDR1 MDHEN and CDR2 SYDVKM. The CDR3, from cysteine to phenylalanine, totals 15 residues. The retained sequence is limited to the CDR3, 45 bases, with the frame set at the first base. The trim is 6 bases for V and 0 bases for J, with a gap of 12 bases between the germline ends. The donors were healthy, HIV-negative adults with no recently reported acute infections or vaccinations. Every donor was a Caucasian adult residing in Nashville, Tennessee, USA. CD4+ T cells were enriched by magnetic negative selection; naive cells were then positively selected on CD45RA, and the negative fraction formed the memory subset. After blood collection by leukapheresis, PBMCs were isolated using Ficoll-Histopaque density gradient centrifugation and then cryopreserved in the vapor phase of liquid nitrogen. Analytical flow cytometry was used to check the purity and quantity of every magnetically sorted T cell population. Genomic DNA was isolated from each sorted fraction and quantified by UV absorbance on a Nanodrop 2000c.

The receptor was derived from a man aged 30 to 45 in good health. This sequence uses TRBV28 and TRBJ1-3, with TRBD1 as a weak D call on 5 bases. The sequenced sample consisted of memory CD4+ T cells sorted from blood. The cell subset or site label, read with the paper, signifies: CD45RA-negative fraction. This receptor has the CDR3 CASRPQGYSGNTIYF. Read as DNA, the sequence is TGTGCCAGCAGACCTCAGGGCTACTCTGGAAACACCATATATTTT.